A selection of T cell receptor beta chains follows, all from one sample in a study of beta chain features in type 1 diabetes. Using immunoSEQ multiplex PCR, the repertoire was profiled, and TCRdb retains in-frame clones only, with some absent. The sample carries some 120,000 clones, about 18% recorded once. Sequencing was performed on central memory CD4+ T cells from blood. The receptors here all came from a man between 18 and 35 years old with type 1 diabetes. Each CDR3 is given with its conserved first and last residue. Fields, in order: V gene, clone size, J gene, D gene, CDR3 protein, CDR3 DNA. A D gene is named only where the DNA matches it firmly. Clone sizes are given selectively: once, few, many, or a class where the clone is expanded.

TRBV5-1	few	TRBJ2-7	NA	CASSFSAEVEQYF	TGCGCCAGCAGCTTCAGTGCGGAGGTGGAGCAGTACTTC
TRBV9	NA	TRBJ2-2	NA	CASSVSGLHGELFF	TGTGCCAGCAGCGTCTCGGGGCTCCACGGGGAGCTGTTTTTT
TRBV6-5	once	TRBJ1-5	NA	CASSSTGPTYQPQHF	TGTGCCAGCAGTTCTACAGGGCCTACATATCAGCCCCAGCATTTT
TRBV29-1	few	TRBJ2-3	TRBD2	CSGEWGLAGATQYF	TGCAGCGGTGAATGGGGACTAGCGGGAGCTACGCAGTATTTT
TRBV7-3	few	TRBJ2-3	NA	CASSWGGASDTQYF	TGTGCCAGCAGCTGGGGTGGAGCATCGGATACGCAGTATTTT
TRBV6-5	many	TRBJ2-7	NA	CASSPGLDYEQYF	TGTGCCAGCAGCCCAGGGTTGGACTACGAGCAGTACTTC
TRBV29-1	NA	TRBJ2-7	TRBD1	CSAAAGQGYEQYF	TGCAGCGCCGCGGCGGGACAGGGTTACGAGCAGTACTTC
TRBV28	NA	TRBJ1-2	NA	CASSRAKSTLNYGYTF	TGTGCCAGCAGCCGAGCGAAGTCAACCCTTAACTATGGCTACACCTTC
TRBV18	few	TRBJ2-3	NA	CASSLLDVTDTQYF	TGTGCCAGCTCACTACTAGATGTGACAGATACGCAGTATTTT
TRBV19	NA	TRBJ1-1	TRBD1	CASSITGGGLNTEAFF	TGTGCCAGTAGTATAACAGGGGGTGGCTTGAACACTGAAGCTTTCTTT
TRBV29-1	few	TRBJ2-7	NA	CSVNRGFINEQYF	TGCAGCGTCAACAGAGGCTTTATCAACGAGCAGTACTTC
TRBV10-3	few	TRBJ2-3	NA	CAIGDTDTQYF	TGTGCCATCGGTGACACAGATACGCAGTATTTT
TRBV28	few	TRBJ2-5	TRBD1	CASSLGRGWDRDQETQYF	TGTGCCAGCAGTTTAGGGCGCGGGTGGGACAGGGATCAAGAGACCCAGTACTTC
TRBV7-7	NA	TRBJ2-5	NA	CASSLGRGQETQYF	TGTGCTAGCAGCTTAGGCAGGGGCCAAGAGACCCAGTACTTC
TRBV7-9	NA	TRBJ1-1	NA	CASSSGPGGTEAFF	TGTGCCAGCAGCTCTGGACCGGGGGGCACTGAAGCTTTCTTT